This is a list of T cell receptor beta chains from one sample in a study of blood T cell repertoires in COVID-19. Assay used: immunoSEQ multiplex PCR; TCRdb lists only in-frame clones, some missing. The sample carries about 190,000 clones, roughly four fifths recorded once. The sample was peripheral blood. The source of these receptors is a man aged 45-60 years who had recovered from COVID-19. Each CDR3 is given with its conserved first and last residue. Fields, in order: J gene, V gene, clone size, D gene, CDR3 DNA, CDR3 protein. The D gene is left open where the match is weak. A row's size may be missing; if present it is once, few, many or a size class.

>TRBJ2-3|TRBV30|NA|TRBD2
TGTGCCTGGAGCTCCGGGACTAGCGGGAATACGCAGTATTTT
CAWSSGTSGNTQYF
>TRBJ1-1|TRBV19|NA|NA
TGTGCCAGTAGTACCCAAAACTACAGGGATGAAGCTTTCTTT
CASSTQNYRDEAFF
>TRBJ2-3|TRBV19|NA|TRBD2
TGTGCCAGTACCCTTAGCCTAGCGGAAGATACGCAGTATTTT
CASTLSLAEDTQYF
>TRBJ2-5|TRBV19|NA|NA
TGTGCCAGTAGTCCCCAAGGGAGGGCAGGGGGCGCGGGAGAGACCCAGTACTTC
CASSPQGRAGGAGETQYF
>TRBJ2-7|TRBV11-2|few|NA
TGTGCCAGCAGCTTAACGGGGGGCACCTACGAGCAGTACTTC
CASSLTGGTYEQYF
>TRBJ1-5|TRBV30|NA|NA
TGTGCCTGGAGTGTACATGGAGTAGAGCCCCAGCATTTT
CAWSVHGVEPQHF
>TRBJ1-2|TRBV5-4|NA|NA
TGTGCCAGCAGCTTGGGCAGGGGCCATGGGGCAACTCAGACGGGGGGCTACACCTTC
CASSLGRGHGATQTGGYTF
>TRBJ2-2|TRBV6-8|NA|TRBD2
TGTGCCAGCAGAGACGGGAGGGAGAAGGACAGAAAAAACACCGGGGAGCTGTTTTTT
CASRDGREKDRKNTGELFF
>TRBJ1-1|TRBV11-2|once|NA
TGTGCCAGCAGCTTTAGACAGATCTCTGAAGCTTTCTTT
CASSFRQISEAFF
>TRBJ2-3|TRBV6-6|NA|NA
TGTGCCAGCAGTTACGGGCAGTATACGCAGTATTTT
CASSYGQYTQYF
>TRBJ2-2|TRBV9|few|TRBD2
TGTGCCAGCAGCGTAGATGCTAGCGGGTGGGGAAACACCGGGGAGCTGTTTTTT
CASSVDASGWGNTGELFF
>TRBJ1-1|TRBV27|NA|NA
TGTGCCAGCAGTTTATTCAAACAGACGGGAAGGTCGAACACTGAAGCTTTCTTT
CASSLFKQTGRSNTEAFF
>TRBJ1-3|TRBV28|NA|NA
TGTGCCAGCAGTCTGTTAACGGACACCATATATTTT
CASSLLTDTIYF
>TRBJ2-7|TRBV6-5|NA|TRBD2
TGTGCCAGCAGTTCCCTTTTGGGGGGGGAGTACTTC
CASSSLLGGEYF
>TRBJ2-3|TRBV5-1|NA|TRBD1
TGCGCCAGCAGCTTGCTAGGGACAGGAGAAATCACAGATACGCAGTATTTT
CASSLLGTGEITDTQYF
>TRBJ2-1|TRBV4-2|NA|TRBD2
TGTGCCAGCAGCCAAGATAGCGGGAGGGCGGGTGAGCAGTTCTTC
CASSQDSGRAGEQFF